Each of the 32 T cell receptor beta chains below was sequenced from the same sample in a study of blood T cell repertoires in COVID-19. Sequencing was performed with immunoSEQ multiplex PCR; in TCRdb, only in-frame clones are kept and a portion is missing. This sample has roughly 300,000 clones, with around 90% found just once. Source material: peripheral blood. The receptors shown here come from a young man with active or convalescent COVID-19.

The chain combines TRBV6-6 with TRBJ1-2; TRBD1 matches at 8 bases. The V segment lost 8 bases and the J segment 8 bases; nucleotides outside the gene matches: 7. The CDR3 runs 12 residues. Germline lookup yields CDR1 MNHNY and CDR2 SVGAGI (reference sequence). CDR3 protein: CASQGQALGYTF. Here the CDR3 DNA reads TGTGCCAGCCAGGGACAGGCTTTAGGCTACACCTTC.

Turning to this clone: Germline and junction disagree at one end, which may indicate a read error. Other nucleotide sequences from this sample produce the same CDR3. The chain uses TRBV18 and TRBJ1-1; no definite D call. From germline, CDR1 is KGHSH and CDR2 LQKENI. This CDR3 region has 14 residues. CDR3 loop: CASSPLESIGGAFF. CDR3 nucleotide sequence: TGTGCCAGTTCACCTTTGGAGAGCATAGGTGGAGCTTTCTTT.

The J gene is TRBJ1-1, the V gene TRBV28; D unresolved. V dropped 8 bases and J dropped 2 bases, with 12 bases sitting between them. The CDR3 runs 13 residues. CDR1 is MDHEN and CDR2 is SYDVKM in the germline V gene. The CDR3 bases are TGTGCCAGCGGTCGGCCAGGAAACACTGAAGCTTTCTTT. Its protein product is CASGRPGNTEAFF.

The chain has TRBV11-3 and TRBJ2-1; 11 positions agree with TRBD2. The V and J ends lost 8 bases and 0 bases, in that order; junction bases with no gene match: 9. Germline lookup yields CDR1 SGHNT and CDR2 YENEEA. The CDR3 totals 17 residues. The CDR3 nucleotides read TGTGCCAGCTCACTTAGCGGGGGGGAGAGCTCCTACAATGAGCAGTTCTTC. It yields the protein CASSLSGGESSYNEQFF.

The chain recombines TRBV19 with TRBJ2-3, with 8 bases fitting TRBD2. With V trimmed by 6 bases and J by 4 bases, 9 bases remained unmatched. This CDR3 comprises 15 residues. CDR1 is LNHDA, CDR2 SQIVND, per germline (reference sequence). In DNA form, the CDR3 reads TGTGCCAGTAGCCCGCGAGCGGGGGCTTCAGATACGCAGTATTTT. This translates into CASSPRAGASDTQYF.

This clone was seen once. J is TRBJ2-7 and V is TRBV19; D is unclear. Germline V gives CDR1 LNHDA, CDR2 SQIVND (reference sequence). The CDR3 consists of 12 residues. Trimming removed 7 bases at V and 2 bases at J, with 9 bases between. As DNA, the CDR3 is TGTGCCAGTACCTCAGAAACCTACGAGCAGTACTTC. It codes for CASTSETYEQYF.

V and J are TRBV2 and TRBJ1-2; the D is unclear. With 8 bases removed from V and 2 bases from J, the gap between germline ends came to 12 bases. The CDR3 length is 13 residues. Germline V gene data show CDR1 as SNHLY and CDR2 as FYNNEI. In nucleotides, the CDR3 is TGTGCCAGCGACCGTGGACTGAACTATGGCTACACCTTC. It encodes CASDRGLNYGYTF. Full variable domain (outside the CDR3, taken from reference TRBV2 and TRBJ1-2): EPEVTQTPSHQVTQMGQEVILRCVPISNHLYFYWYRQILGQKVEFLVSFYNNEISEKSEIFDDQFSVERPDGSNFTLKIRSTKLEDSAMYFCASDRGLNYGYTFGSGTRLTVV.

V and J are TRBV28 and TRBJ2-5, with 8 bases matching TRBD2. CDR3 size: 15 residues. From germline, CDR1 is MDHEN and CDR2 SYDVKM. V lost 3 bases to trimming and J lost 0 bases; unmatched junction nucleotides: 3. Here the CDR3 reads CASSLLAGYQETQYF. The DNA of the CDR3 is TGTGCCAGCAGTTTGTTAGCGGGGTACCAAGAGACCCAGTACTTC. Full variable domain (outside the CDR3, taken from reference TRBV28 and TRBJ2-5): DVKVTQSSRYLVKRTGEKVFLECVQDMDHENMFWYRQDPGLGLRLIYFSYDVKMKEKGDIPEGYSVSREKKERFSLILESASTNQTSMYLCASSLLAGYQETQYFGPGTRLLVL.

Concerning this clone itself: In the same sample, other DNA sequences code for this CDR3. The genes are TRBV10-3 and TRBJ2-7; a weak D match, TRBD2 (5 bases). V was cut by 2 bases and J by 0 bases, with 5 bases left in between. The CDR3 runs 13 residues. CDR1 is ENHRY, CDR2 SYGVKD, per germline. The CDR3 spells CAISEGSSYEQYF. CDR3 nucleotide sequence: TGTGCCATCAGTGAGGGGAGCTCCTACGAGCAGTACTTC.

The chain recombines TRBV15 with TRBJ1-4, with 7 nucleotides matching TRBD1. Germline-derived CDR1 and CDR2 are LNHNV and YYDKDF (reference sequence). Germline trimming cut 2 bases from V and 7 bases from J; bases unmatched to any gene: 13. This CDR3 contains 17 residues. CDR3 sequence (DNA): TGTGCCACCAGCAGACCCCGCGGACAGGTGCTTGTTGAAAAACTGTTTTTT. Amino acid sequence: CATSRPRGQVLVEKLFF.

DNA of the CDR3: TGTGCCAGCAGCCGAGGGACAGCGATTACTGAAGCTTTCTTT. Residues: CASSRGTAITEAFF. The genes are TRBV5-5 and TRBJ1-1, with TRBD1 identical over 7 bases. The germline CDR1 and CDR2 sequences are SGHKS and YYEKEE (reference sequence). This CDR3 has 14 residues. The V segment lost 4 bases and the J segment 5 bases; nucleotides outside the gene matches: 8.

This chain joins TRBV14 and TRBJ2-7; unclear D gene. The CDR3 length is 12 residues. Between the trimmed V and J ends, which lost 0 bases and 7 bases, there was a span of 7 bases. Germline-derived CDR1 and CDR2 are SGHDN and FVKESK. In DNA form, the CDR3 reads TGTGCCAGCAGCCAAGATCATCGGGAGCAGTACTTC. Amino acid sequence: CASSQDHREQYF.

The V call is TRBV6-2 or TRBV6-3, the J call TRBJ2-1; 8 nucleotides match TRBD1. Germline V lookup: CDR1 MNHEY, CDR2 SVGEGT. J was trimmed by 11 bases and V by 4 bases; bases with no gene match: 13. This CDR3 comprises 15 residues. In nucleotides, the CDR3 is TGTGCCAGCAGTTCACAGGGGGTGGATGGTTTTCAGCAGTTCTTC. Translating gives CASSSQGVDGFQQFF.

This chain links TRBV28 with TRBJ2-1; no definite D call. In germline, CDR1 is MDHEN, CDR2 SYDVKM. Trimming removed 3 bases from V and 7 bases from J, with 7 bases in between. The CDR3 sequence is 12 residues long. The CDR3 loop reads CASSFPVNEQFF. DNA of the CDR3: TGTGCCAGCAGTTTTCCTGTTAATGAGCAGTTCTTC.

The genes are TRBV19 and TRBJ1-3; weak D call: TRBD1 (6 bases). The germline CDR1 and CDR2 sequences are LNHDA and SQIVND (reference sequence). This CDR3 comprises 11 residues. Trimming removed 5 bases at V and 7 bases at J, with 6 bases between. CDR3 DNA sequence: TGTGCCAGTAGTCAGGGGAACACCATATATTTT. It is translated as CASSQGNTIYF.

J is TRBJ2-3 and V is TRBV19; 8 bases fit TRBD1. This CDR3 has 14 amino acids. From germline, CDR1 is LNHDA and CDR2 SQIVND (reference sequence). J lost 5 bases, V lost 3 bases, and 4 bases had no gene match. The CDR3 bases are TGTGCCAGTAGTATCGGACAGGGAGGAGATACGCAGTATTTT. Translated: CASSIGQGGDTQYF.

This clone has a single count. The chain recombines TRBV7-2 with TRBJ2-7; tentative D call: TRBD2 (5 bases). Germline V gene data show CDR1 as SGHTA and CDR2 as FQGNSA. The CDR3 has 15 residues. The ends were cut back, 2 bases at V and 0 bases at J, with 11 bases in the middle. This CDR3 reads CASSLIVGSSYEQYF. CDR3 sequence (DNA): TGTGCCAGCAGCTTAATTGTGGGGAGCTCCTACGAGCAGTACTTC.

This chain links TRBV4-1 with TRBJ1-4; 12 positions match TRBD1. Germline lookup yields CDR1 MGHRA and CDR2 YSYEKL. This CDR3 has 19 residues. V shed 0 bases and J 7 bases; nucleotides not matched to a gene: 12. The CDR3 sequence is CASSQDHGTGGAGGEKLFF. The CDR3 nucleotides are TGCGCCAGCAGCCAAGATCACGGGACAGGGGGCGCCGGGGGTGAAAAACTGTTTTTT.

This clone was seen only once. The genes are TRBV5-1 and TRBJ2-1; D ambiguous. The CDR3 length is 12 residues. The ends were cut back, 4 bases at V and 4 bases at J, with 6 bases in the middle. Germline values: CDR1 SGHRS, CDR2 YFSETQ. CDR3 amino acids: CASSPQYNEQFF. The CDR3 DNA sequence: TGCGCCAGCAGCCCACAGTACAATGAGCAGTTCTTC.

The CDR3 nucleotides are TGCGCCAGCAGCCCGCCGGGGGTTCTTCAGTACTTC. Translation: CASSPPGVLQYF. V is TRBV5-1 and J is TRBJ2-5; perhaps TRBD2 as D (6 bases). V was clipped by 4 bases and J by 11 bases, with 15 bases between them. The CDR3 runs to 12 residues. Germline assignment: CDR1 SGHRS and CDR2 YFSETQ.

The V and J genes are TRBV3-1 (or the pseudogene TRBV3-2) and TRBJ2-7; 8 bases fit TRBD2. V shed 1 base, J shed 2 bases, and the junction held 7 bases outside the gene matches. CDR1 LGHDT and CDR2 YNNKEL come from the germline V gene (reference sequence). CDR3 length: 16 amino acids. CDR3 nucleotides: TGTGCCAGCAGCCAAGTTCTAGCGGGTCCACCCTACGAGCAGTACTTC. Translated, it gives CASSQVLAGPPYEQYF.

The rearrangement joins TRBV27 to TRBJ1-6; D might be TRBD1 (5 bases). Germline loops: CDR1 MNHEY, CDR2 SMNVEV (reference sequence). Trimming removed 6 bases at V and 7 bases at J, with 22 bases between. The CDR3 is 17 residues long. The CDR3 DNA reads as TGTGCCAGCAGCCACCCCCTTAGGCAGGGTAAAAATTCACCCCTCCACTTT. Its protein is CASSHPLRQGKNSPLHF.

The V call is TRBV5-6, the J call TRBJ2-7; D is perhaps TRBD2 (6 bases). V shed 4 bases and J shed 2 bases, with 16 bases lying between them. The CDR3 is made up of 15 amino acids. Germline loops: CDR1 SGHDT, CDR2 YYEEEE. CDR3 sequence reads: CASSPGTYGAYEQYF. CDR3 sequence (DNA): TGTGCCAGCAGCCCCGGGACTTATGGAGCCTACGAGCAGTACTTC. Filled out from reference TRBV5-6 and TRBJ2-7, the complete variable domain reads DAGVTQSPTHLIKTRGQQVTLRCSPKSGHDTVSWYQQALGQGPQFIFQYYEEEERQRGNFPDRFSGHQFPNYSSELNVNALLLGDSALYLCASSPGTYGAYEQYFGPGTRLTVT.

The CDR3 DNA reads as TGTGCCAGCAGCTTCACAGGGACCTACGAGCAGTACTTC. The encoded protein is CASSFTGTYEQYF. J is TRBJ2-7 and V is TRBV5-4; TRBD1 might be the D (6 bases). The CDR3 loop spans 13 amino acids. Germline loops: CDR1 SGHNT, CDR2 YYREEE (reference sequence). Trimming shortened V by 2 bases and J by 2 bases, and 8 bases separated the two germline ends.

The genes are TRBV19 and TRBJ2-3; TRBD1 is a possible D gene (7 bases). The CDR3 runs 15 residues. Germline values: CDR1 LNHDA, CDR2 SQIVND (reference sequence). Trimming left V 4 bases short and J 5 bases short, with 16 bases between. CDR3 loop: CASSKQTGRKDTQYF. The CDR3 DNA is TGTGCCAGTAGTAAACAGACAGGGAGGAAAGATACGCAGTATTTT.

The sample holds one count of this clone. The CDR3 DNA is TGTGCCAGCAGCTTAGCGGGGGGGCCCTACAATGAGCAGTTCTTC. Protein product: CASSLAGGPYNEQFF. The V and J genes are TRBV7-2 and TRBJ2-1; tentatively, D is TRBD2 (7 bases). Trimming shortened V by 0 bases and J by 2 bases, and 8 bases separated the two germline ends. This CDR3 contains 15 residues. Per the germline V gene, CDR1 is SGHTA and CDR2 is FQGNSA.

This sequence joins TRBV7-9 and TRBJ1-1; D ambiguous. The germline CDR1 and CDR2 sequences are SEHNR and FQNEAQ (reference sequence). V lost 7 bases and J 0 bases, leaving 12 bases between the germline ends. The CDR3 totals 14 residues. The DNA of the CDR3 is TGTGCCAGCATGATACACCCTTTGAACACTGAAGCTTTCTTT. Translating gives CASMIHPLNTEAFF.

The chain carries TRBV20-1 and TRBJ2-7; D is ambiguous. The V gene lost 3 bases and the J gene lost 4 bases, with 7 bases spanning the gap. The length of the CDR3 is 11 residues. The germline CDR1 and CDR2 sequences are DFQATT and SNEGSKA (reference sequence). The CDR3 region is CSARLGYEQYF. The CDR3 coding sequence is TGCAGTGCTAGGCTAGGATACGAGCAGTACTTC.

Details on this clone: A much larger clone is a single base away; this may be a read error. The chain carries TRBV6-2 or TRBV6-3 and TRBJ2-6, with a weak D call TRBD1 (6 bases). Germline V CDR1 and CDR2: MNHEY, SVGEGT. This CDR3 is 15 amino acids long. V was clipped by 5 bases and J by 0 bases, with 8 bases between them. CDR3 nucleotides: TGTGCCAGCAGTCCACAGGGCTCTGGGGCCAACGTCCTGACTTTC. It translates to CASSPQGSGANVLTF.

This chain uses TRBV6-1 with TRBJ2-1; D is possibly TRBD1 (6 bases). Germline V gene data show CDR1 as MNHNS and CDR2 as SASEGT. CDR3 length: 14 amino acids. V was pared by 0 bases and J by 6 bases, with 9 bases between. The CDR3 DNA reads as TGTGCCAGCAGTGAAGCCAGGACAGCCAATGAGCAGTTCTTC. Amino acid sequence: CASSEARTANEQFF.

The CDR3 protein is CASSPGRGGSPLHF. CDR3 bases: TGTGCCAGCAGCCCGGGCAGGGGTGGTTCACCCCTCCACTTT. The rearrangement links TRBV9 to TRBJ1-6; maybe TRBD1 (6 bases). CDR1 is SGDLS and CDR2 is YYNGEE in the germline V gene. Between the trimmed V and J ends, which lost 4 bases and 9 bases, there was a span of 14 bases. The CDR3 runs to 14 residues.

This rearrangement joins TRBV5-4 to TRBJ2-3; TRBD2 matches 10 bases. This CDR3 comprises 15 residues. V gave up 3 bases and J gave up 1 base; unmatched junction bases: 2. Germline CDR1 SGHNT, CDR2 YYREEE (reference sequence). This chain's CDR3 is CASSYLAGGTDTQYF. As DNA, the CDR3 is TGTGCCAGCAGCTATCTAGCGGGGGGCACAGATACGCAGTATTTT.